This T cell receptor (beta chain) was identified during a study of blood T cell repertoires in COVID-19. The germline gives CDR1 LNHDA, CDR2 SQIVND (reference sequence). The germline V and J ends were trimmed by 6 bases and 0 bases, with 13 bases remaining between them. CDR3 size: 15 residues. Authors' data handling: Reference gene primer amplification yielded estimated nucleated cell counts. Profiled with immunoSEQ multiplex PCR; TCRdb holds only in-frame clones, not every one. V, J and clone size were drawn from that table, and D and trimming were deduced from the DNA. The table has tens of thousands of clones, roughly 90% seen once. In this sample, this clone turned up once.

Sequenced sample: peripheral blood. This clonotype originated in an elderly man with acute or convalescent COVID-19. The chain joins TRBV19 to TRBJ2-3; a weak D match, TRBD2 (5 bases). The DNA of the CDR3 is TGTGCCAGTAGCGATACACTAGAGAGCACAGATACGCAGTATTTT. Residues: CASSDTLESTDTQYF.